This T cell receptor (beta chain) derives from a study of early stage breast cancer tumors. Study results and caveats: Enriched TCRB sequences shared across patients were mostly commonly generated sequences. Tumors had about 2.5-fold higher T cell density and higher clonality than adjacent normal breast tissue.

About this clone itself: No antigen is known for it.

Each sample had two DNA replicates, approximately 0.52 ug blood or about 1.5 ug tissue. Sequencing was performed with immunoSEQ multiplex PCR; in TCRdb, only in-frame clones are kept and a portion is missing. The repertoire includes more than 60,000 clones, roughly three quarters of them detected once, and under 4% sits in the top ten. The origin of this receptor is a person in their sixties or seventies with breast cancer. Sequenced sample: blood.

The CDR3 DNA follows: TGTGCCAGCAGCTTAGGTGCGGATGAGGGATCGGATGGCTACACCTTC. Translating gives CASSLGADEGSDGYTF. The chain is built from TRBV7-9 and TRBJ1-2; D ambiguous. V was shortened by 1 base and J by 6 bases, with 18 bases between the two germline ends. CDR3 length: 16 amino acids. Per germline, CDR1 SEHNR and CDR2 FQNEAQ (reference sequence).